The 27 T cell receptor beta chains in this list originate from one sample, sequenced in a study of CD8 T cells in Susac syndrome. RNA, at about 0.5 to 1 ug, was reverse transcribed with random hexamers. A single record per CDR3 protein comes from TCRdb applying MiXCR to the immunoSEQ multiplex PCR reads. The repertoire holds about 200,000 distinct CDR3 sequences, with 90% to 95% as singletons. The sequencing sample was made of CD4+ T cells from PBMCs. The source is a human donor in good health.

A single count supports this clonotype. This sequence joins TRBV11-3 and TRBJ2-3; D not resolved. The CDR3 runs 13 residues. The germline V gene encodes CDR1 SGHNT and CDR2 YENEEA. Trimming took 1 base from V and 2 from J, leaving 4 bases between them. This chain's CDR3 is CASSLVLTDTQYF. CDR3 bases: TGTGCCAGCAGCTTAGTTCTCACAGATACGCAGTATTTT.

The genes are TRBV5-1 and TRBJ2-4; a possible D gene is TRBD1 (6 bases). Trimming removed 3 bases from V and 7 bases from J, with 11 bases in between. The CDR3 spans 13 residues. Germline V gene sequence: CDR1 SGHRS, CDR2 YFSETQ. DNA of the CDR3: TGCGCCAGCAGCTCTGGGACATACAACATTCAGTACTTC. Translated: CASSSGTYNIQYF.

The V gene is TRBV15, the J gene TRBJ2-5; D unclear. V dropped 1 base and J dropped 5 bases, with 5 bases sitting between them. Germline values: CDR1 LNHNV, CDR2 YYDKDF (reference sequence). The CDR3 loop spans 12 amino acids. The CDR3 DNA follows: TGTGCCACCAGCAGAGTGCAGGAGACCCAGTACTTC. It translates to CATSRVQETQYF.

V usage is TRBV11-2 and J usage is TRBJ2-7; D uncertain. The germline V gene has CDR1 SGHAT and CDR2 FQNNGV. This CDR3 has 12 amino acids. Trimming shortened V by 3 bases and J by 8 bases, and 11 bases separated the two germline ends. The chain's CDR3 is CASSFPPGQQYF. CDR3 bases: TGTGCCAGCAGCTTTCCTCCAGGACAGCAGTACTTC.

The DNA of the CDR3 is TGTGCCAGCAGCCGTAGCTTGAATCAGCCCCAGCATTTT. The encoded protein is CASSRSLNQPQHF. V usage is TRBV13 and J usage is TRBJ1-5; D ambiguous. Germline V gene sequence: CDR1 PRHDT, CDR2 FYEKMQ (reference sequence). CDR3 length: 13 residues. V gave up 5 bases and J gave up 4 bases, with 9 bases separating them.

This clonotype was counted a single time. The chain has TRBV7-2 and TRBJ2-7; no reliable D call. Germline V CDR1 and CDR2: SGHTA, FQGNSA. The CDR3 is 15 residues long. Trimming stripped 5 bases from V and 3 bases from J, with 17 bases between. The CDR3 loop is CASSPYLGSFYEQYF. The CDR3 coding sequence is TGTGCCAGCAGCCCCTATCTGGGCAGCTTCTACGAGCAGTACTTC.

The genes are TRBV20-1 and TRBJ2-1; TRBD2 matches at 7 bases. Germline V gives CDR1 DFQATT, CDR2 SNEGSKA (reference sequence). The CDR3 contains 14 residues. V trimming: 2 bases; J trimming: 4 bases; junction bases outside the gene matches: 5. CDR3 region: CSARPSGIYNEQFF. Written as DNA, the CDR3 is TGCAGTGCTAGACCTAGCGGAATATACAATGAGCAGTTCTTC.

J is TRBJ1-4 and V is TRBV2; unclear D gene. The germline V gene has CDR1 SNHLY and CDR2 FYNNEI. The CDR3 has 13 residues. Trimming pared 6 bases from V and 6 bases from J, leaving 11 bases between. CDR3 DNA: TGTGCCAGCAGCGCCCGCCCGGATGAAAAACTGTTTTTT. This translates into CASSARPDEKLFF.

The gene calls are TRBV7-2 and TRBJ2-1; D tentatively fits TRBD1 or TRBD2 (5 bases each). Trimming stripped 6 bases from V and 8 bases from J, with 23 bases between. The CDR3 sequence is 16 residues long. From germline, CDR1 is SGHTA and CDR2 FQGNSA. The CDR3 nucleotides read TGTGCCAGCAGGAGCCGACGGGACCCAAGGAATGATGAGCAGTTCTTC. Translated, it gives CASRSRRDPRNDEQFF.

The chain uses TRBV28 and TRBJ1-1; 8 positions agree with TRBD1. In germline, CDR1 is MDHEN, CDR2 SYDVKM. The V and J ends lost 7 bases and 7 bases, in that order; junction bases with no gene match: 8. This CDR3 spans 13 amino acids. The CDR3 loop reads CASNFDRGREAFF. The CDR3 DNA reads TGTGCCAGCAACTTCGACAGGGGACGTGAAGCTTTCTTT.

The V gene is TRBV7-2, the J gene TRBJ2-5; no reliable D call. This CDR3 is built from 13 residues. Germline loops: CDR1 SGHTA, CDR2 FQGNSA. Trimming pared 2 bases from V and 2 bases from J, leaving 6 bases between. CDR3 protein: CASSLHSQETQYF. CDR3 sequence (DNA): TGTGCCAGCAGCTTACACAGTCAAGAGACCCAGTACTTC.

This chain joins TRBV7-2 and TRBJ1-4; D is unclear. CDR1 is SGHTA, CDR2 FQGNSA, per germline. The CDR3 is made up of 15 amino acids. Between the trimmed V and J ends, which lost 5 bases and 3 bases, there was a span of 13 bases. The CDR3 spells CASSADGKPNEKLFF. CDR3 nucleotide sequence: TGTGCCAGCAGCGCGGACGGCAAGCCTAATGAAAAACTGTTTTTT.

This chain connects TRBV5-4 to TRBJ2-2; 10 bases are a match to TRBD2. The J segment lost 3 bases and the V segment lost 4 bases, leaving 6 bases of the junction unmatched. Germline lookup yields CDR1 SGHNT and CDR2 YYREEE (reference sequence). This CDR3 spans 16 amino acids. Written as DNA, the CDR3 is TGTGCCAGCAGCCGAAGGCTAGCGGGAGACACCGGGGAGCTGTTTTTT. Residues: CASSRRLAGDTGELFF.

The rearrangement joins TRBV30 to TRBJ2-5; the D gene is possibly TRBD2 (6 bases). The germline CDR1 and CDR2 sequences are GTSNPN and SVGIG (reference sequence). V was trimmed by 1 base and J by 1 base, leaving 13 bases between them. There are 15 residues in the CDR3. The CDR3 nucleotides are TGTGCCTGGAGTGGCGACGCCGGGGGCCAAGAGACCCAGTACTTC. It specifies CAWSGDAGGQETQYF.

V is TRBV28 and J is TRBJ2-5, with D possibly matching TRBD2 (6 bases). Trimming left V 2 bases short and J 5 bases short, with 9 bases between. In germline, CDR1 is MDHEN, CDR2 SYDVKM. The CDR3 is made up of 13 amino acids. The CDR3 loop reads CASSLAGMETQYF. The CDR3, as DNA: TGTGCCAGCAGTTTAGCGGGGATGGAGACCCAGTACTTC.

The genes are TRBV20-1 and TRBJ2-5, with D tentatively TRBD1 or TRBD2 (5 bases each). With 1 base removed from V and 5 bases from J, the gap between germline ends came to 11 bases. CDR1 is DFQATT, CDR2 SNEGSKA, per germline (reference sequence). The CDR3 contains 13 residues. The CDR3 DNA sequence: TGCAGTGCTAGAGTTATGGGGGTGGAGACCCAGTACTTC. This codes for CSARVMGVETQYF.

This rearrangement joins TRBV29-1 to TRBJ1-2; D may be TRBD1 (5 bases). Germline V gene data show CDR1 as SQVTM and CDR2 as ANQGSEA. The germline V and J ends were trimmed by 4 bases and 0 bases, with 9 bases remaining between them. This CDR3 has 13 residues. This chain's CDR3 is CSVALGPNYGYTF. The DNA of the CDR3 is TGCAGCGTTGCCCTGGGACCTAACTATGGCTACACCTTC.

The V and J genes are TRBV7-9 and TRBJ2-3; D might be TRBD2 (5 bases). This CDR3 contains 13 residues. CDR1 is SEHNR, CDR2 FQNEAQ, per germline (reference sequence). Trimming took 4 bases from V and 6 from J, leaving 11 bases between them. This CDR3 is CASSWAGGDTQYF. Here the CDR3 DNA reads TGTGCCAGCAGCTGGGCGGGCGGCGATACGCAGTATTTT.

Here the CDR3 DNA reads TGTGCCACCAGACCCGGGACAGGGGGCCGACAGCCCCAGCATTTT. Translated: CATRPGTGGRQPQHF. The V gene is TRBV15, the J gene TRBJ1-5, with 12 bases that match TRBD1. Trimming removed 6 bases from V and 7 bases from J; junction bases left unmatched: 7. Germline values: CDR1 LNHNV, CDR2 YYDKDF (reference sequence). The CDR3 is made up of 15 amino acids.

Only one count was recorded for this clonotype. J is TRBJ2-5 and V is TRBV6-2 or TRBV6-3; D possibly matches TRBD1 or TRBD2 (5 bases each). The CDR3 is made up of 13 amino acids. Trimming left V 7 bases short and J 5 bases short, with 14 bases between. Germline lookup yields CDR1 MNHEY and CDR2 SVGEGT. The CDR3 bases are TGTGCCAGCATCAGGGACCCCGGGGAGACCCAGTACTTC. This encodes CASIRDPGETQYF.

The chain couples TRBV6-2 or TRBV6-3 to TRBJ1-2; D is ambiguous. Germline-derived CDR1 and CDR2 are MNHEY and SVGEGT. The CDR3 sequence is 13 residues long. The ends were cut back, 9 bases at V and 8 bases at J, with 19 bases in the middle. CDR3 DNA: TGTGCCAGTCGGGTCACGATAACTATCGGCTACACCTTC. Encoded protein: CASRVTITIGYTF.

V is TRBV19 and J is TRBJ1-1; D uncertain. Trimming took 11 bases from V and 3 from J, leaving 22 bases between them. From germline, CDR1 is LNHDA and CDR2 SQIVND (reference sequence). The CDR3 loop spans 15 amino acids. In DNA, the CDR3 is TGTGCCTGCCGTCCCGCCAGAGGGTGGGACACTGAAGCTTTCTTT. It codes for CACRPARGWDTEAFF.

The chain joins TRBV6-5 to TRBJ2-1; weak D call: TRBD1 (6 bases). The CDR3 is 14 residues long. Germline CDR1 and CDR2: MNHEY and SVGAGI. The V end was cut by 5 bases, the J end by 5 bases, with 13 bases between. The CDR3 loop reads CASSPDRSHNEQFF. The DNA of the CDR3 is TGTGCCAGCAGTCCCGACAGGTCCCACAATGAGCAGTTCTTC.

The rearrangement uses TRBV27 and TRBJ1-5; D ambiguous. Trimming stripped 2 bases from V and 7 bases from J, with 9 bases between. The CDR3 covers 13 residues. Germline-derived CDR1 and CDR2 are MNHEY and SMNVEV (reference sequence). CDR3 region: CASSLTQAQPQHF. CDR3 in DNA: TGTGCCAGCAGTTTAACCCAGGCCCAGCCCCAGCATTTT.

The chain links TRBV5-1 to TRBJ2-3; 10 bases align to TRBD2. The germline V gene encodes CDR1 SGHRS and CDR2 YFSETQ. This CDR3 comprises 16 residues. Unmatched junction bases numbered 11, after V lost 4 bases and J lost 6 bases. This CDR3 is CASSPALSSGSDTQYF. The CDR3 bases are TGCGCCAGCAGCCCAGCCCTGTCTAGCGGGAGTGATACGCAGTATTTT.

The chain's CDR3 is CASSAEQGYGYTF. The CDR3 coding sequence is TGTGCCAGCAGCGCCGAACAGGGCTATGGCTACACCTTC. The chain employs TRBV3-1 and TRBJ1-2; D perhaps matches TRBD1 (6 bases). The CDR3 is 13 residues long. Germline CDR1 is LGHDT and CDR2 is YNNKEL (reference sequence). The V end was cut by 5 bases, the J end by 4 bases, with 11 bases between.

The chain joins TRBV4-3 to TRBJ2-1, with D maybe TRBD1 (6 bases). From germline, CDR1 is LGHNA and CDR2 YSLEER. Trimming left V 7 bases short and J 6 bases short, with 7 bases between. The CDR3 is 11 residues long. Here the CDR3 reads CASKGVNEQFF. The CDR3 coding sequence is TGCGCCAGCAAGGGGGTCAATGAGCAGTTCTTC.